Below, 9 T cell receptor beta chains from the same sample are listed, as sequenced in a study of T-cell reconstitution after alpha-beta-depleted transplantation in children. As it was prepared, the TCRbeta library received unique molecular identifiers. TCRdb processed the PCR reads anew with MiXCR; each CDR3 protein has one entry. The sample has 200,000 to 250,000 distinct CDR3 sequences; roughly 10% are singletons. The sample in question was PBMCs, obtained before TCRalphabeta/CD19-depleted stem cell transplant. The receptors derive from a child younger than two with acute myeloid leukemia, due to receive a stem cell transplant.

This clonotype has ten or more counts. Here the CDR3 reads CASSGGLAGGLQFF. The CDR3, as DNA: TGTGCCAGCAGCGGGGGACTAGCGGGAGGCCTCCAGTTCTTC. This chain connects TRBV5-4 to TRBJ2-1, with 15 bases identical to TRBD2. V dropped 4 bases and J dropped 13; count of bases not matched to a gene: 6. The CDR3 covers 14 residues. Germline CDR1 is SGHNT and CDR2 is YYREEE (reference sequence).

This clonotype has a count of ten or more. The junction does not match germline at one end; this may be a read error. The gene calls are TRBV12-3 or TRBV12-4 and TRBJ1-4; no firm D call. The CDR3 consists of 16 residues. The chain's CDR3 is CASTLGSAGTNEKLFF. DNA of the CDR3: TGTGCCAGCACTTTAGGGTCCGCTGGAACTAATGAAAAACTGTTTTTT.

This clonotype was observed many times. J is TRBJ2-3 and V is TRBV9; a weak D match, TRBD1 (6 bases). The CDR3 loop spans 18 amino acids. Germline V gene sequence: CDR1 SGDLS, CDR2 YYNGEE. The ends were cut back, 2 bases at V and 0 bases at J, with 19 bases in the middle. The CDR3 DNA reads TGTGCCAGCAGCGTGGGGCCAATGGGGGACACTAGCACAGATACGCAGTATTTT. Its protein product is CASSVGPMGDTSTDTQYF.

This clonotype was observed at least ten times. The chain carries TRBV20-1 and TRBJ1-1, with no clear D. In germline, CDR1 is DFQATT, CDR2 SNEGSKA (reference sequence). V lost 0 bases, J lost 0 bases, and 8 bases lay in between. The CDR3 contains 14 residues. CDR3 sequence (DNA): TGCAGTGCTAGAGAACGAATCATGAACACTGAAGCTTTCTTT. Translating it yields CSARERIMNTEAFF.

There are many counts of this clonotype. This chain connects TRBV14 to TRBJ1-3; D might be TRBD1 (6 bases). The CDR3 consists of 16 residues. Between the trimmed V and J ends, which lost 4 bases and 4 bases, there was a span of 17 bases. Germline V gives CDR1 SGHDN, CDR2 FVKESK. As DNA, the CDR3 is TGTGCCAGCAGCCGGACGATCAGGGGAAGAGGAAACACCATATATTTT. Translated, it gives CASSRTIRGRGNTIYF.

This clonotype came up many times. The chain couples TRBV20-1 to TRBJ2-1; D is perhaps TRBD2 (5 bases). The CDR3 has 13 residues. The germline V gene has CDR1 DFQATT and CDR2 SNEGSKA (reference sequence). CDR3 region: CRPTSGPYNEQFF. The CDR3 nucleotides read TGCAGGCCAACCAGCGGTCCCTACAATGAGCAGTTCTTC.

In this sample, this clonotype turned up many times. The chain is built from TRBV7-2 and TRBJ2-7; D is perhaps TRBD2 (5 bases). Trimming stripped 2 bases from V and 2 bases from J, with 10 bases between. Germline V gives CDR1 SGHTA, CDR2 FQGNSA. The CDR3 has 14 amino acids. The DNA of the CDR3 is TGTGCCAGCAGCTTATTCGCGGGTCCCTACGAGCAGTACTTC. It yields the protein CASSLFAGPYEQYF.

This clonotype came up many times. The chain carries TRBV7-3 and TRBJ2-2; D gene ambiguous. The CDR3 runs to 13 residues. Germline CDR1 is SGHTA and CDR2 is FQGTGA. The ends were cut back, 5 bases at V and 7 bases at J, with 11 bases in the middle. The CDR3 coding sequence is TGTGCCAGCAGCCCGGTCCGGAGCGGGGAGCTGTTTTTT. Its translation is CASSPVRSGELFF.

This clonotype was seen repeatedly, ten times or more. J is TRBJ2-7 and V is TRBV12-3 or TRBV12-4; weak D call: TRBD1 (7 bases). Trimming shortened V by 5 bases and J by 0 bases, and 11 bases separated the two germline ends. CDR3 length: 14 residues. This CDR3 is CASSPGGSSYEQYF. CDR3 bases: TGTGCCAGCAGTCCAGGGGGGAGCTCCTACGAGCAGTACTTC.